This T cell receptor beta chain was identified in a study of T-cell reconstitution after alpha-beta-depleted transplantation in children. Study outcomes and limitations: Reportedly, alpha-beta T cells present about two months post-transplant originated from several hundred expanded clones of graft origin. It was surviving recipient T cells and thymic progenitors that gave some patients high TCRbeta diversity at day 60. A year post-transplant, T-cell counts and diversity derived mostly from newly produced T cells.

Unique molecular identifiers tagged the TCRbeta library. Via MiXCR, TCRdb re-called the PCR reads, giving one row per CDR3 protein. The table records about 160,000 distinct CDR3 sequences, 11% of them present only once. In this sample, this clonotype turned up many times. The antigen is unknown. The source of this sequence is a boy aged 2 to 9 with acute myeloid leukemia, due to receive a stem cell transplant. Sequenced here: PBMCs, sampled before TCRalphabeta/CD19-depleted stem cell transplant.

CDR3 in amino acids: CASSPGSSGDNEQFF. CDR3 nucleotides: TGTGCCAGCAGCCCCGGTTCCAGCGGGGACAATGAGCAGTTCTTC. J is TRBJ2-1 and V is TRBV7-2, with TRBD2 identical over 7 bases. From germline, CDR1 is SGHTA and CDR2 FQGNSA. V dropped 5 bases and J dropped 5; count of bases not matched to a gene: 9. The CDR3 contains 15 residues.